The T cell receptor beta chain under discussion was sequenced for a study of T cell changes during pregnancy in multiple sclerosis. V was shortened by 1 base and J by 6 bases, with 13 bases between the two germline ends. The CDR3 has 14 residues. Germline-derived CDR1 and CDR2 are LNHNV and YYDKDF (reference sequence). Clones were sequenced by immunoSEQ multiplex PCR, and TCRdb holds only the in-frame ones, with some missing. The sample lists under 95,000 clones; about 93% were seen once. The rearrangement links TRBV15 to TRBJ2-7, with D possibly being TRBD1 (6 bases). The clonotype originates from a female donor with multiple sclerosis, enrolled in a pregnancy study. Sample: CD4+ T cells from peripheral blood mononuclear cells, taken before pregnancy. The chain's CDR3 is CATSRGGPGVEQYF. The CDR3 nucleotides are TGTGCCACCAGCAGAGGGGGGCCGGGCGTCGAGCAGTACTTC.